Following are 24 T cell receptor beta chains from one sample sequenced in a study of blood T cell repertoires in COVID-19. The assay was immunoSEQ multiplex PCR, and TCRdb's table has in-frame clones only and misses some. The sample contains more than 65,000 clones, roughly 86% of which appear only once. Sequencing input: peripheral blood. The receptor source for this set is a human donor in a cohort sampled during active COVID-19.

This clone came up a few times. The chain uses TRBV15 and TRBJ2-7, with 7 bases matching TRBD1. J lost 4 bases, V lost 2 bases, and 2 bases had no gene match. The CDR3 covers 13 residues. From germline, CDR1 is LNHNV and CDR2 YYDKDF (reference sequence). The CDR3 spells CATSRRTGYEQYF. CDR3 DNA: TGTGCCACCAGCAGACGGACAGGATACGAGCAGTACTTC.

The rearrangement uses TRBV9 and TRBJ2-7; no reliable D call. V was shortened by 0 bases and J by 0 bases, with 10 bases between the two germline ends. Germline V gene lookup returns CDR1 SGDLS and CDR2 YYNGEE. This CDR3 is built from 15 residues. The CDR3 region is CASSVAWQVSYEQYF. CDR3 coding DNA: TGTGCCAGCAGCGTAGCGTGGCAAGTCTCCTACGAGCAGTACTTC.

This clone appeared once. The genes are TRBV28 and TRBJ2-3, with 8 bases that match TRBD1. Per germline, CDR1 MDHEN and CDR2 SYDVKM. V shed 8 bases, J shed 4 bases, and the junction held 11 bases outside the gene matches. This CDR3 region has 15 residues. CDR3 sequence: CASPPRTGPPDTQYF. The CDR3 nucleotides are TGTGCCAGCCCCCCTCGGACAGGGCCCCCAGATACGCAGTATTTT.

The rearrangement links TRBV11-2 to TRBJ1-4, with 7 bases matching TRBD1. CDR3 length: 16 amino acids. Per germline, CDR1 SGHAT and CDR2 FQNNGV. With 5 bases clipped from V and 0 bases from J, the junction kept 6 bases outside the gene matches. CDR3 nucleotide sequence: TGTGCCAGCAGCCGGGACAGCCCTACAACTAATGAAAAACTGTTTTTT. Encoded protein: CASSRDSPTTNEKLFF.

The table lists this clone with a count of one. J is TRBJ1-6 and V is TRBV12-5; D perhaps matches TRBD1 (5 bases). The CDR3 runs 15 residues. The V and J ends lost 4 bases and 6 bases respectively, with 13 bases between them. Per germline, CDR1 LGHNT and CDR2 FRNRAP. This chain's CDR3 is CASGSMGGFNSPLHF. In DNA form, the CDR3 reads TGTGCTAGTGGTTCAATGGGGGGTTTTAATTCACCCCTCCACTTT.

The chain joins TRBV5-8 to TRBJ1-3, with a weak D call TRBD1 (5 bases). Trimming cost V 0 bases and J 2 bases, with 12 bases left between them. Per the germline V gene, CDR1 is SGHTS and CDR2 is YDEGEE. The CDR3 runs to 16 residues. The CDR3 is CASSLGWGGPGNTIYF. CDR3 DNA sequence: TGTGCCAGCAGCTTGGGTTGGGGGGGACCTGGAAACACCATATATTTT.

The chain uses TRBV30 and TRBJ1-1; D may be TRBD1 (6 bases). Trimming cost V 5 bases and J 0 bases, with 16 bases left between them. This CDR3 has 15 amino acids. The germline V gene encodes CDR1 GTSNPN and CDR2 SVGIG (reference sequence). In nucleotides, the CDR3 is TGTGCCTGGGACCCCGTTACAGGGTTGAACACTGAAGCTTTCTTT. It translates to CAWDPVTGLNTEAFF.

CDR3: CASRHRRNMNTEAFF. The CDR3 DNA follows: TGTGCCAGCAGACACAGACGGAACATGAACACTGAAGCTTTCTTT. This chain links TRBV7-9 with TRBJ1-1; unclear D gene. From germline, CDR1 is SEHNR and CDR2 FQNEAQ (reference sequence). The length of the CDR3 is 15 residues. V lost 6 bases, J lost 0 bases, and 14 bases lay in between.

This chain connects TRBV11-2 to TRBJ2-3; 8 nucleotides agree with TRBD2. The ends lost 5 bases at V and 2 bases at J; junction bases unmatched: 6. The V gene's germline CDR1 is SGHAT and CDR2 FQNNGV. The CDR3 has 15 residues. CDR3 bases: TGTGCCAGCAGCCGGAGGACTAGCCCCACAGATACGCAGTATTTT. Translation gives CASSRRTSPTDTQYF.

This clone was counted only a few times. The rearrangement links TRBV7-9 to TRBJ2-2, with a tentative D call TRBD2 (5 bases). CDR1 is SEHNR and CDR2 is FQNEAQ in the germline V gene (reference sequence). CDR3 length equals 14 residues. Trimming cost V 6 bases and J 5 bases, with 13 bases left between them. CDR3 coding DNA: TGTGCCAGCAGATCAACCGGCGGGACCGGGGAGCTGTTTTTT. It encodes CASRSTGGTGELFF.

This chain joins TRBV7-2 and TRBJ1-2; 9 bases are a match to TRBD1. The germline V gene encodes CDR1 SGHTA and CDR2 FQGNSA. This CDR3 region has 13 residues. The ends lost 5 bases at V and 6 bases at J; junction bases unmatched: 4. CDR3 nucleotides: TGTGCCAGCAGCCTCAGGGACAGGGATGGCTACACCTTC. Translation: CASSLRDRDGYTF.

The CDR3 DNA sequence: TGCGCCAGCAGCCTGACCAGGACGGGAGACTATGGCTACACCTTC. This encodes CASSLTRTGDYGYTF. The J gene is TRBJ1-2, the V gene TRBV4-1; D gene uncertain. Trimming left V 4 bases short and J 3 bases short, with 15 bases between. CDR3 length: 15 amino acids. Germline loops: CDR1 MGHRA, CDR2 YSYEKL.

This clone was observed a handful of times. The genes are TRBV4-2 and TRBJ2-7; 8 nucleotides agree with TRBD1. With 4 bases clipped from V and 2 bases from J, the junction kept 7 bases outside the gene matches. CDR1 LGHNA and CDR2 YNFKEQ come from the germline V gene. The CDR3 covers 15 residues. The CDR3 sequence: CASSPPGTGTYEQYF. DNA for the CDR3: TGTGCCAGCAGCCCTCCCGGGACAGGTACCTACGAGCAGTACTTC.

CDR3 residues: CSVVLVAGTGKGYEQYF. In nucleotides, the CDR3 is TGCAGCGTTGTGTTGGTGGCCGGGACAGGGAAAGGTTACGAGCAGTACTTC. The chain employs TRBV29-1 and TRBJ2-7; 9 nucleotides match TRBD1. The CDR3 has 17 amino acids. J lost 4 bases, V lost 4 bases, and 17 bases had no gene match. Per the germline V gene, CDR1 is SQVTM and CDR2 is ANQGSEA.

The chain is built from TRBV5-6 and TRBJ1-2; 7 nucleotides agree with TRBD1. CDR3 length: 14 amino acids. Looked up from germline, CDR1 is SGHDT and CDR2 is YYEEEE. V dropped 4 bases and J dropped 2; count of bases not matched to a gene: 5. DNA for the CDR3: TGTGCCAGCAGCCTCACAGGGGCAAACTATGGCTACACCTTC. Amino acids: CASSLTGANYGYTF.

The CDR3 DNA sequence: TGTGCCAGCTCACCACGTTACTCCACCTACGAGCAGTACTTC. Protein: CASSPRYSTYEQYF. The V call is TRBV18, the J call TRBJ2-7; D unresolved. The CDR3 sequence is 14 residues long. Germline CDR1 KGHSH, CDR2 LQKENI. V lost 1 base, J lost 2 bases, and 9 bases lay in between.

This chain connects TRBV30 to TRBJ2-7, with TRBD1 matching 7 bases. The CDR3 is 14 residues long. V was clipped by 3 bases and J by 3 bases; unmatched bases: 8. The germline V gene has CDR1 GTSNPN and CDR2 SVGIG (reference sequence). The CDR3 bases are TGTGCCTGGAGACCCGGGACAGCAAACTACGAGCAGTACTTC. It encodes CAWRPGTANYEQYF. The full variable domain, in which reference TRBV30 and TRBJ2-7 provide the parts outside the CDR3, is SQTIHQWPATLVQPVGSPLSLECTVEGTSNPNLYWYRQAAGRGLQLLFYSVGIGQISSEVPQNLSASRPQDRQFILSSKKLLLSDSGFYLCAWRPGTANYEQYFGPGTRLTVT.

The J gene is TRBJ2-1, the V gene TRBV29-1, with D possibly matching TRBD2 (6 bases). V lost 7 bases, J lost 10 bases, and 17 bases lay in between. CDR1 is SQVTM, CDR2 ANQGSEA, per germline. The CDR3 contains 12 residues. The CDR3 reads CSDAGMGREQFF. The CDR3 DNA sequence: TGCAGCGACGCGGGGATGGGGAGAGAGCAGTTCTTC.

The rearrangement joins TRBV7-2 to TRBJ2-7; D is unresolved. V gave up 2 bases and J gave up 1 base, with 12 bases separating them. The CDR3 length is 15 residues. CDR1 and CDR2 (germline): SGHTA, FQGNSA. The CDR3 protein is CASSLFFTGSYEQYF. In DNA, the CDR3 is TGTGCCAGCAGCTTATTCTTTACCGGTTCCTACGAGCAGTACTTC.

The chain recombines TRBV6-2 or TRBV6-3 with TRBJ1-5; 8 nucleotides match TRBD1. This CDR3 comprises 15 residues. Germline V lookup: CDR1 MNHEY, CDR2 SVGEGT. V was clipped by 4 bases and J by 0 bases; unmatched bases: 2. CDR3 protein: CASSSGQVSNQPQHF. The CDR3 nucleotides read TGTGCCAGCAGTTCGGGACAGGTTAGCAATCAGCCCCAGCATTTT.

The V gene is TRBV15, the J gene TRBJ1-2; possibly TRBD1 for D (5 bases). Trimming took 5 bases from V and 7 from J, leaving 20 bases between them. The CDR3 length is 15 residues. Germline V gene lookup returns CDR1 LNHNV and CDR2 YYDKDF (reference sequence). CDR3 protein: CATSPTAPKSSGYTF. CDR3 sequence (DNA): TGTGCCACCAGCCCGACAGCCCCAAAGTCTAGTGGCTACACCTTC.

The chain links TRBV2 to TRBJ2-1; 8 bases match TRBD1. The CDR3 runs to 15 residues. The V gene's germline CDR1 is SNHLY and CDR2 FYNNEI. The ends lost 6 bases at V and 5 bases at J; junction bases unmatched: 9. Written as DNA, the CDR3 is TGTGCCAGCAGAGGATGGACAGGGCTCCACAATGAGCAGTTCTTC. Translated: CASRGWTGLHNEQFF.

CDR3 sequence: CASSPGGGGNTIYF. The DNA for the CDR3 is TGTGCCAGCAGCCCGGGGGGCGGTGGAAACACCATATATTTT. This chain links TRBV7-3 with TRBJ1-3, with a possible D match to TRBD1 (6 bases). The CDR3 totals 14 residues. The V end lost 5 bases, the J end lost 3 bases, and 11 bases lay between the germline ends. Germline V gene lookup returns CDR1 SGHTA and CDR2 FQGTGA.

V and J are TRBV19 and TRBJ2-2; 10 positions match TRBD2. The germline V gene has CDR1 LNHDA and CDR2 SQIVND (reference sequence). This CDR3 region has 14 residues. V gave up 7 bases and J gave up 4 bases; unmatched junction bases: 3. Here the CDR3 DNA reads TGTGCCAGTAAAGGGACTAGCGCCACCGGGGAGCTGTTTTTT. Translation gives CASKGTSATGELFF.